The clone carrying this TCR beta chain has only a few counts. DNA input for the unsorted PBMC replicate PCRs was about 280 ng, some 29,000 T cell genomes. Profiling relied on immunoSEQ multiplex PCR, and the TCRdb table lists in-frame clones only, not all of them. The sample lists over 400,000 clones, around four fifths occurring once. These data are taken from a study of shared clonotypes between healthy human individuals. Germline V CDR1 and CDR2: SGHRS, YFSETQ. The CDR3 runs to 13 residues. V shed 7 bases and J 3 bases; nucleotides not matched to a gene: 2. The clonotype comes from a woman between 40 and 55 years old in good health. Some clones in this sample may be carry-over from other donors' samples. The V and J genes are TRBV5-1 and TRBJ2-2; 8 bases map to TRBD1. Sequencing was performed on PBMCs. As DNA, the CDR3 is TGCGCCAGCCACAGGGGGGACACCGGGGAGCTGTTTTTT. It translates to CASHRGDTGELFF.